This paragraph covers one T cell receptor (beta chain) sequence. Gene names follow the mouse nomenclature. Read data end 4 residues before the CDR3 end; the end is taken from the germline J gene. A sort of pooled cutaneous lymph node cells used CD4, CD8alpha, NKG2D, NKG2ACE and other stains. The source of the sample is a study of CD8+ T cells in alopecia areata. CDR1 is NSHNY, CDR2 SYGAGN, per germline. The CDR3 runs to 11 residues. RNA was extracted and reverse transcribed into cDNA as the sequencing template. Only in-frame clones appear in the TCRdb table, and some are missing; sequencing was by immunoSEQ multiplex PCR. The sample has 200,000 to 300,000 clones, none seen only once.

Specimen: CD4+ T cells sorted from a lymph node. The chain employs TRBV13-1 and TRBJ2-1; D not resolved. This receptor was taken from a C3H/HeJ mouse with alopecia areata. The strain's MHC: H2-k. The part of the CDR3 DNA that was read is TGTGCCAGCAGTGAGACATCT. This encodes CASSETS. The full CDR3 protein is CASSETSEQFF.